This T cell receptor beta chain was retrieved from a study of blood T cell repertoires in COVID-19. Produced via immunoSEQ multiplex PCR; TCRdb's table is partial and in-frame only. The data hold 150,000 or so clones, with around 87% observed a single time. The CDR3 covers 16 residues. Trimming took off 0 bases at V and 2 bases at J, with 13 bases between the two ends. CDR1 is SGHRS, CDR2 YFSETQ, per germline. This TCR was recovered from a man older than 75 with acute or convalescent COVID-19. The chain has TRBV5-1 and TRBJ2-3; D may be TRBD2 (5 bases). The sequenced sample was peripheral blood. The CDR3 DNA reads TGCGCCAGCAGCTTGGTACTGGGAGCGAACACAGATACGCAGTATTTT. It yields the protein CASSLVLGANTDTQYF.